This record covers a single T cell receptor beta chain. The target antigen is unknown. The sample is drawn from a study of cytomegalovirus exposure and HLA in healthy donors. About the research overall: The same platform was used for the 110 or so validation repertoires as for the approximately 730 first-cohort repertoires, as reported in a later analysis.

TCRdb's table, derived via immunoSEQ multiplex PCR, lists solely in-frame clones and lacks some. The sample carries some 140,000 clones, approximately 82% recorded once. Trimming cost V 2 bases and J 3 bases, with 8 bases left between them. The CDR3 loop spans 13 amino acids. Germline assignment: CDR1 MNHNS and CDR2 SASEGT. An approximately 130-subject validation cohort, separate from the roughly 670-subject first cohort, supplied the donors. Regarding the study as a whole: In the roughly 120 validation repertoires, a later analysis found that first-cohort TCR clusters tended to co-occur. Cytomegalovirus association was assigned to more than 150 TCR beta chains.

This TCR was sampled from a man aged 25-45 years in good health and CMV-seropositive. The sample taken for sequencing was PBMCs. V gene TRBV6-1 combines with J gene TRBJ2-7; D uncertain. The CDR3 sequence: CASSELRFYEQYF. The CDR3 DNA reads as TGTGCCAGCAGTGAACTACGGTTCTACGAGCAGTACTTC.